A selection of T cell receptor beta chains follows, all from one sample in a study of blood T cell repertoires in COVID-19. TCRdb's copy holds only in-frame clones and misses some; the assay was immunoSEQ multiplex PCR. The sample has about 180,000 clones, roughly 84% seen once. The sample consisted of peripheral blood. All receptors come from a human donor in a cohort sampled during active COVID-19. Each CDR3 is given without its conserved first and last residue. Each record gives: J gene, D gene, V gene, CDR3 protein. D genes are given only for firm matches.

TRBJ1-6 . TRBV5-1 ASSAGNNSPLH
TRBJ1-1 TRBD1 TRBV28 ASSSPDRAEAF
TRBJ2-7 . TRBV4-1 ASSQDQGPGEQY
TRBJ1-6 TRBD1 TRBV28 ASEDREYNSPLH
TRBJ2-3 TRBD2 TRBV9 ASSVLAGGLPPDTQY
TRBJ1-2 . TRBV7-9 ASSLMRGGYT
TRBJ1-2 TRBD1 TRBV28 ASSSGTGTLGYGYT
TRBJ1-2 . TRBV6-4 ASSDSIQSRGYT
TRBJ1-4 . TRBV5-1 ASRWTGGDEKLF
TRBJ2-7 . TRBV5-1 ASTLWGDYEQY
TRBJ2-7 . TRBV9 ASSVAASLAQSYEQY
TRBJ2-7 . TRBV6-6 ASIPGSSPDSYEQY
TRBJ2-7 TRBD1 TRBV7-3 ASGEGQGYEQY
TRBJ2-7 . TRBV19 ASSEGTPTYEQY
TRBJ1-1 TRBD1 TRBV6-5 ASTTGGNTEAF
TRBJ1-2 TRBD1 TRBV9 ASSATGTGPLSNYGYT
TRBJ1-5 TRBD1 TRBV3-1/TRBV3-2 ASSPDRAFPPQH
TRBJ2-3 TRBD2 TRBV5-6 ASSLERGPTDTQY
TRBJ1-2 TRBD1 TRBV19 ASTPAEDRVGSYT
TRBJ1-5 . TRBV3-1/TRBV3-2 ASSQGSGNQPQH
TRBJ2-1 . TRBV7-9 ASSPPGRNEQF
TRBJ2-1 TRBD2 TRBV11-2 ASSTGTSGRRNEQF
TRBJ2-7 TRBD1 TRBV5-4 ASSPGTGIYEQY